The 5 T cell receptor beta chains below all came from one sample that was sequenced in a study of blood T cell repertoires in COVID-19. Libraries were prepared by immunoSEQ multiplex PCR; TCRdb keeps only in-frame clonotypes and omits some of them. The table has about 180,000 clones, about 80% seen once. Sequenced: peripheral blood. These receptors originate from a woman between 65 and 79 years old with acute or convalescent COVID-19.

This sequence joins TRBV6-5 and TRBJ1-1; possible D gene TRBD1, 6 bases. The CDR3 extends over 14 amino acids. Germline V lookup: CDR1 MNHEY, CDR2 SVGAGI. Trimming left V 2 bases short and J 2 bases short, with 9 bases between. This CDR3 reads CASSYRQANTEAFF. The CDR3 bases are TGTGCCAGCAGTTACCGACAGGCAAACACTGAAGCTTTCTTT.

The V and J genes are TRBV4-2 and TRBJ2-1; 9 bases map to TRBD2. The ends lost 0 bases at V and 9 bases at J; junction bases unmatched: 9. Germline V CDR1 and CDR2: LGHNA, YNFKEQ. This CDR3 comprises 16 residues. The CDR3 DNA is TGTGCCAGCAGCCAAGATGGGGCGGGGGGGCCAATTGAGCAGTTCTTC. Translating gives CASSQDGAGGPIEQFF.

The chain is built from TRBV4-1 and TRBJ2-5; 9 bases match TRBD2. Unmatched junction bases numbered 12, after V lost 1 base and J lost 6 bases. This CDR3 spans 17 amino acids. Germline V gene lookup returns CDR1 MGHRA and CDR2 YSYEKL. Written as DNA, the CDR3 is TGCGCCAGCAGCCAAGGCCTGGCGGGAGGGCCATTGAAGACCCAGTACTTC. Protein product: CASSQGLAGGPLKTQYF.

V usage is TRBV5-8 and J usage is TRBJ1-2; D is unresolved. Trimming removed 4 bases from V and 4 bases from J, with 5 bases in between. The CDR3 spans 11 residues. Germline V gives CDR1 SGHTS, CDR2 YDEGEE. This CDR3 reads CASSPGYGYTF. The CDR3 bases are TGTGCCAGCAGCCCAGGCTATGGCTACACCTTC.

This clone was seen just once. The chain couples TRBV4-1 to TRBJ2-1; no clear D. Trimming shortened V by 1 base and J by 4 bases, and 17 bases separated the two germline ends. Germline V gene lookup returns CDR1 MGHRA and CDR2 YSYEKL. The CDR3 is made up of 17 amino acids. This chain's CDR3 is CASSQGPLGFFYNEQFF. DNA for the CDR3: TGCGCCAGCAGCCAAGGCCCTCTAGGCTTTTTTTACAATGAGCAGTTCTTC.